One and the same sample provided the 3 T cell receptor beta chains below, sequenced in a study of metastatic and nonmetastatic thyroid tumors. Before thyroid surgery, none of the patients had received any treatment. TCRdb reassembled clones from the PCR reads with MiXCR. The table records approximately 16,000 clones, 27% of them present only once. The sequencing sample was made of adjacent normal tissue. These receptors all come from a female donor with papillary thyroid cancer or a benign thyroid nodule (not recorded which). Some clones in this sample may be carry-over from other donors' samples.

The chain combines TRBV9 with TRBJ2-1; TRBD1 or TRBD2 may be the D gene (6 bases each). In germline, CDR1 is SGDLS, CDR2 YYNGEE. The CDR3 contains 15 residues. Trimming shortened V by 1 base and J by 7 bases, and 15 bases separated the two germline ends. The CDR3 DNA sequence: TGTGCCAGCAGCGTATACCCGGGGGCGTTAAATGAGCAGTTCTTC. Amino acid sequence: CASSVYPGALNEQFF.

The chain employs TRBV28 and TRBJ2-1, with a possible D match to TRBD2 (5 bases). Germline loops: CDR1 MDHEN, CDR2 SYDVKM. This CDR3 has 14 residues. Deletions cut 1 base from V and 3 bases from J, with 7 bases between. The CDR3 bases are TGTGCCAGCAGTTTATCGGCGGGCTACAATGAGCAGTTCTTC. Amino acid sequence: CASSLSAGYNEQFF.

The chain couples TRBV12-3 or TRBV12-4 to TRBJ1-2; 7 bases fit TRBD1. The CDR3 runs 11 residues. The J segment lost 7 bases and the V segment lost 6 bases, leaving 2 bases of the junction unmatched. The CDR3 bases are TGTGCCAGCAGCCAGGGGGGTGGCTACACCTTC. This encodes CASSQGGGYTF.